The next 24 T cell receptor beta chains were all read from a single sample in a study of T cell clones after liver transplantation. Generated by immunoSEQ multiplex PCR, the TCRdb table keeps only in-frame clones and is missing some. This table holds about 70,000 clones, 80% found once. The sample consisted of CD4+ T cells from blood, taken 12 months after liver transplant. The receptors come from a human patient who received a liver transplant. Some T cells may possibly be graft donor cells.

The chain joins TRBV4-3 to TRBJ2-1; 8 bases match TRBD2. The CDR3 spans 16 residues. The V gene's germline CDR1 is LGHNA and CDR2 YSLEER. J lost 2 bases, V lost 3 bases, and 6 bases had no gene match. DNA of the CDR3: TGCGCCAGCAGCCATTGGACTAGCACTCCCTACAATGAGCAGTTCTTC. This codes for CASSHWTSTPYNEQFF.

This clone showed up just once. The chain carries TRBV7-9 and TRBJ1-2; D may be TRBD1 (6 bases). The CDR3 covers 13 residues. CDR1 is SEHNR, CDR2 FQNEAQ, per germline (reference sequence). V was trimmed by 2 bases and J by 6 bases, leaving 10 bases between them. The CDR3 loop reads CASSLQGIDGYTF. The DNA of the CDR3 is TGTGCCAGCAGCTTACAGGGGATCGATGGCTACACCTTC.

The chain recombines TRBV25-1 with TRBJ1-2; D remains unclear. Trimming shortened V by 2 bases and J by 9 bases, and 10 bases separated the two germline ends. There are 12 residues in the CDR3. Germline CDR1 reads MGHDK; CDR2 reads SYGVNS. The CDR3 loop is CASSEGQRSYTF. The CDR3 nucleotides read TGTGCCAGCAGTGAAGGCCAACGGAGCTACACCTTC.

J is TRBJ1-2 and V is TRBV5-1, with D uncertain. This CDR3 contains 13 residues. CDR1 is SGHRS, CDR2 YFSETQ, per germline. Trimming removed 2 bases from V and 0 bases from J, with 5 bases in between. This CDR3 is CASSFGSNYGYTF. CDR3 nucleotide sequence: TGCGCCAGCAGCTTCGGGTCTAACTATGGCTACACCTTC.

The V and J genes are TRBV2 and TRBJ2-3; maybe TRBD1 (5 bases). Trimming stripped 5 bases from V and 0 bases from J, with 12 bases between. Germline V lookup: CDR1 SNHLY, CDR2 FYNNEI. The CDR3 covers 15 residues. The CDR3, as DNA: TGTGCCAGCAGTAGCCGACAGATTAGCACAGATACGCAGTATTTT. Translating gives CASSSRQISTDTQYF.

This chain joins TRBV19 and TRBJ1-5, with 10 nucleotides matching TRBD1. This CDR3 has 19 amino acids. J was trimmed by 1 base and V by 3 bases; bases with no gene match: 12. Germline CDR1 and CDR2: LNHDA and SQIVND (reference sequence). The CDR3 is CASSMSTGGASLSNQPQHF. The CDR3 DNA reads as TGTGCCAGTAGTATGTCGACAGGGGGCGCGTCTCTAAGCAATCAGCCCCAGCATTTT.

The chain joins TRBV5-1 to TRBJ2-3; 7 positions match TRBD1. The CDR3 contains 15 residues. V lost 3 bases to trimming and J lost 2 bases; unmatched junction nucleotides: 6. The germline gives CDR1 SGHRS, CDR2 YFSETQ. In DNA, the CDR3 is TGCGCCAGCAGCTGGGGACAGACATTCACAGATACGCAGTATTTT. Translated: CASSWGQTFTDTQYF.

This rearrangement joins TRBV5-1 to TRBJ1-1; D uncertain. Germline CDR1 and CDR2: SGHRS and YFSETQ. The CDR3 has 15 amino acids. Trimming took off 0 bases at V and 0 bases at J, with 9 bases between the two ends. CDR3 loop: CASSLGPTMNTEAFF. In nucleotides, the CDR3 is TGCGCCAGCAGCTTGGGACCTACTATGAACACTGAAGCTTTCTTT.

This clone was seen only a few times. The chain joins TRBV2 to TRBJ1-1, with a tentative D call TRBD1 (6 bases). The CDR3 spans 14 residues. Looked up from germline, CDR1 is SNHLY and CDR2 is FYNNEI. Trimming removed 8 bases from V and 4 bases from J, with 17 bases in between. The chain's CDR3 is CASGGGGLGTEAFF. CDR3 bases: TGTGCCAGCGGGGGGGGCGGCTTGGGCACTGAAGCTTTCTTT.

The rearrangement joins TRBV6-6 to TRBJ1-4, with 11 nucleotides matching TRBD1. Germline CDR1 MNHNY, CDR2 SVGAGI (reference sequence). The ends lost 6 bases at V and 7 bases at J; junction bases unmatched: 7. The CDR3 runs to 15 residues. The chain's CDR3 is CASRRTGGEIEKLFF. Written as DNA, the CDR3 is TGTGCCAGCAGACGGACAGGGGGCGAGATTGAAAAACTGTTTTTT.

This chain joins TRBV7-6 and TRBJ2-3; no clear D. The V gene lost 1 base and the J gene lost 3 bases, with 5 bases spanning the gap. Germline values: CDR1 SGHVS, CDR2 FNYEAQ. The CDR3 loop spans 13 amino acids. The CDR3 coding sequence is TGTGCCAGCAGCTTAGTAGGAACAGATACGCAGTATTTT. It encodes CASSLVGTDTQYF.

The genes are TRBV11-3 and TRBJ2-7, with 10 bases aligning to TRBD1. V gave up 5 bases and J gave up 4 bases; unmatched junction bases: 5. Germline CDR1 reads SGHNT; CDR2 reads YENEEA. The CDR3 runs to 14 residues. The CDR3 DNA reads as TGTGCCAGCAGCCCGGGACAGGGGAGGTACGAGCAGTACTTC. Translated: CASSPGQGRYEQYF.

The chain is built from TRBV19 and TRBJ2-1, with D unresolved. The V gene lost 5 bases and the J gene lost 3 bases, with 5 bases spanning the gap. The CDR3 has 12 amino acids. Germline V gene data show CDR1 as LNHDA and CDR2 as SQIVND (reference sequence). In DNA form, the CDR3 reads TGTGCCAGTAGTGCCAACTACAATGAGCAGTTCTTC. Protein: CASSANYNEQFF.

This sequence joins TRBV18 and TRBJ1-1; 7 nucleotides align to TRBD1. Per germline, CDR1 KGHSH and CDR2 LQKENI. The V gene end was trimmed by 3 bases and the J gene end by 1 base; junction bases not matched to a gene: 5. The CDR3 is 15 residues long. The CDR3 reads CASSPQGQWNTEAFF. In DNA form, the CDR3 reads TGTGCCAGCTCACCGCAGGGACAGTGGAACACTGAAGCTTTCTTT.

The rearrangement joins TRBV11-2 to TRBJ2-6, with D uncertain. The CDR3 is 19 residues long. V lost 5 bases to trimming and J lost 0 bases, with 20 bases between them. Germline V gene data show CDR1 as SGHAT and CDR2 as FQNNGV. The CDR3 reads CASSLTPHVAASGANVLTF. Written as DNA, the CDR3 is TGTGCCAGCAGCCTAACCCCTCACGTGGCGGCCTCTGGGGCCAACGTCCTGACTTTC.

The genes are TRBV27 and TRBJ2-3; D is ambiguous. Looked up from germline, CDR1 is MNHEY and CDR2 is SMNVEV (reference sequence). The CDR3 is 15 amino acids. V was cut by 0 bases and J by 5 bases, with 12 bases left in between. CDR3 sequence: CASSLSRTTRDTQYF. The CDR3 bases are TGTGCCAGCAGTTTATCCCGCACGACACGAGATACGCAGTATTTT.

J is TRBJ1-4 and V is TRBV14; 7 bases match TRBD1. In germline, CDR1 is SGHDN, CDR2 FVKESK. This CDR3 comprises 16 residues. The J segment lost 7 bases and the V segment lost 3 bases, leaving 11 bases of the junction unmatched. CDR3 sequence reads: CASSHRTGERVEKLFF. The CDR3 region has the DNA TGTGCCAGCAGCCACCGTACAGGGGAACGGGTTGAAAAACTGTTTTTT. Together with reference TRBV14 and TRBJ1-4, the CDR3 gives the full variable domain: EAGVTQFPSHSVIEKGQTVTLRCDPISGHDNLYWYRRVMGKEIKFLLHFVKESKQDESGMPNNRFLAERTGGTYSTLKVQPAELEDSGVYFCASSHRTGERVEKLFFGSGTQLSVL.

The chain couples TRBV5-1 to TRBJ2-7; 7 bases map to TRBD1. CDR1 is SGHRS and CDR2 is YFSETQ in the germline V gene. CDR3 length equals 14 residues. Trimming at V came to 3 bases and at J to 7 bases, leaving 10 bases not matched to a gene. The CDR3 DNA follows: TGCGCCAGCAGCTCGACAGGGCCGGGTGATGAGCAGTACTTC. Protein: CASSSTGPGDEQYF.

The rearrangement links TRBV18 to TRBJ2-7; possibly TRBD1 for D (5 bases). The CDR3 is 15 residues long. Trimming pared 0 bases from V and 4 bases from J, leaving 13 bases between. Germline V gene sequence: CDR1 KGHSH, CDR2 LQKENI. Here the CDR3 reads CASSPPSLKGYEQYF. CDR3 bases: TGTGCCAGCTCACCACCTTCCCTCAAGGGGTACGAGCAGTACTTC.

This chain joins TRBV6-6 and TRBJ1-2, with 9 nucleotides matching TRBD1. V lost 6 bases to trimming and J lost 2 bases; unmatched junction nucleotides: 4. The germline V gene encodes CDR1 MNHNY and CDR2 SVGAGI (reference sequence). This CDR3 has 14 amino acids. CDR3 nucleotides: TGTGCCAGCAGAACCGGACAGGGGAACTATGGCTACACCTTC. This codes for CASRTGQGNYGYTF.

This chain links TRBV15 with TRBJ1-2; D call uncertain. Trimming stripped 5 bases from V and 2 bases from J, with 9 bases between. The CDR3 is 13 amino acids. The V gene's germline CDR1 is LNHNV and CDR2 YYDKDF (reference sequence). The CDR3 spells CATSPQENYGYTF. CDR3 DNA sequence: TGTGCCACCAGCCCCCAGGAGAACTATGGCTACACCTTC.

The gene calls are TRBV19 and TRBJ2-7; 7 bases are shared with TRBD1. Germline assignment: CDR1 LNHDA and CDR2 SQIVND (reference sequence). The CDR3 is made up of 13 amino acids. V shed 5 bases and J 2 bases; nucleotides not matched to a gene: 3. CDR3: CASSPGTAYEQYF. The CDR3 DNA sequence: TGTGCCAGTAGTCCAGGGACAGCCTACGAGCAGTACTTC.

This chain connects TRBV7-8 to TRBJ2-3, with D hard to call. Trimming shortened V by 4 bases and J by 2 bases, and 13 bases separated the two germline ends. This CDR3 comprises 15 residues. Germline CDR1 reads SGHVS; CDR2 reads FQNEAQ. In DNA form, the CDR3 reads TGTGCCAGCAGCTCGGGTCTTCTCTACACAGATACGCAGTATTTT. Translated: CASSSGLLYTDTQYF.

The V and J genes are TRBV7-2 and TRBJ2-3; TRBD2 matches 7 bases. Germline-derived CDR1 and CDR2 are SGHTA and FQGNSA. This CDR3 is 15 amino acids long. The J segment lost 8 bases and the V segment lost 1 base, leaving 9 bases of the junction unmatched. CDR3 protein: CASSLGLAVVPTQYF. As DNA, the CDR3 is TGTGCCAGCAGCTTAGGACTAGCAGTCGTACCTACGCAGTATTTT.